This TCR beta chain was recorded in a study of beta chain features in type 1 diabetes. This clone came up a few times. Trimming took 3 bases from V and 2 from J; bases not matched to a gene: 5. The CDR3 covers 15 residues. In germline, CDR1 is MNHEY, CDR2 SMNVEV (reference sequence). The investigators reverse transcribed all of the isolated RNA, so they sequenced expressed TCRB transcripts. Clones were read by immunoSEQ multiplex PCR, and TCRdb kept only the in-frame ones, dropping some. The sample comprises roughly 41,000 clones, about 52% of which are singletons, and 0.6% to 0.9% rests with the top ten. One heparinised draw, averaging roughly 110 mL, was taken per donor. Via the markers CD45RO/CCR7/CD25/CD127/CD95/CD27, stem cell-like memory, regulatory, central memory and naive CD4+ cells were sorted.

This chain uses TRBV27 with TRBJ2-3; 7 bases line up with TRBD1. This clonotype was sampled from a woman aged 18-35 years in good health. Material for sequencing was central memory CD4+ T cells from blood. Written as DNA, the CDR3 is TGTGCCAGCAGTTTCGACGGGACAGACACAGATACGCAGTATTTT. It encodes CASSFDGTDTDTQYF.